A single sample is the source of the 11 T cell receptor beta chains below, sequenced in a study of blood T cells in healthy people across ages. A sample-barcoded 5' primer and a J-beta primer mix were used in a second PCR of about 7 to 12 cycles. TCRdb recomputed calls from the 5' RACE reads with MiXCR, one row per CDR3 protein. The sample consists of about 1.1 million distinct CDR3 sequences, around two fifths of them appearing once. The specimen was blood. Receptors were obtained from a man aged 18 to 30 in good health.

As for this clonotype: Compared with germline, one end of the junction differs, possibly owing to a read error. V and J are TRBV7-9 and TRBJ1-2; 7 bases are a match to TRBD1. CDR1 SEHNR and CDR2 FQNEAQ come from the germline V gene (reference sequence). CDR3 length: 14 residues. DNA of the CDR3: TGTGCCAGCAGCTCGACCTGGACAGGATATGCCTACACCTTC. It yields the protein CASSSTWTGYAYTF.

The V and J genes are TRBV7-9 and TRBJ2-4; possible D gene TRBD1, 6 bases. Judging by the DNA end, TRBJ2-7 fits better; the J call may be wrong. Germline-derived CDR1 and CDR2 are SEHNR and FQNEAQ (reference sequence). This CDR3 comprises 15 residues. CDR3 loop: CASSSPTGYRYEQYF. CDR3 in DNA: TGTGCCAGCAGCTCTCCGACAGGATACCGATACGAGCAGTACTTC.

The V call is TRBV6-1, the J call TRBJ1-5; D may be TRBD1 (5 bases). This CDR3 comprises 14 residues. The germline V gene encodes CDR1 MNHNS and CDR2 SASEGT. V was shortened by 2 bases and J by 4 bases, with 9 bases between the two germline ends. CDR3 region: CASSEFGGNQPQHF. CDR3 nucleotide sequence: TGTGCCAGCAGTGAATTTGGGGGTAATCAGCCCCAGCATTTT.

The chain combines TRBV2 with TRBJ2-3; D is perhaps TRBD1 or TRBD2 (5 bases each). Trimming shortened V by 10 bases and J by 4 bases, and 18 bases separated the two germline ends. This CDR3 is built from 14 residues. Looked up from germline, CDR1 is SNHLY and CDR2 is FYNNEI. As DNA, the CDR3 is TGTGCCACCAGGGCGGCGGGCCGGGCAGATACGCAGTATTTT. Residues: CATRAAGRADTQYF.

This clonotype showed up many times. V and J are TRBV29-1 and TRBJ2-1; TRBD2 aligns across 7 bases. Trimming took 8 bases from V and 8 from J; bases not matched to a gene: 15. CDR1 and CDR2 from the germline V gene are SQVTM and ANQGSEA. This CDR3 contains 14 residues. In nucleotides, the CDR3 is TGCAGCATTGGAGCTGGGCGGGGGAGCGATGAGCAGTTCTTC. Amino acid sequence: CSIGAGRGSDEQFF.

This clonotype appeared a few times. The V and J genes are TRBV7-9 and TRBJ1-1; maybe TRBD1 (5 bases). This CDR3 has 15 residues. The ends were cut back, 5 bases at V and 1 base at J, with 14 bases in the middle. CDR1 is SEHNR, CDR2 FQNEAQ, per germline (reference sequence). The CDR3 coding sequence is TGTGCCAGCAGCCGACAGACTAATAGGAACACTGAAGCTTTCTTT. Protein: CASSRQTNRNTEAFF.

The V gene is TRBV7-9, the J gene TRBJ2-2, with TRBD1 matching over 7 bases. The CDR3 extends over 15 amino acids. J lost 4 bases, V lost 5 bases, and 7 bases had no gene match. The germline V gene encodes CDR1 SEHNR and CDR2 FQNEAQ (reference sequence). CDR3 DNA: TGTGCCAGCAGCCCCGAGGACAGGTTCACCGGGGAGCTGTTTTTT. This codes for CASSPEDRFTGELFF.

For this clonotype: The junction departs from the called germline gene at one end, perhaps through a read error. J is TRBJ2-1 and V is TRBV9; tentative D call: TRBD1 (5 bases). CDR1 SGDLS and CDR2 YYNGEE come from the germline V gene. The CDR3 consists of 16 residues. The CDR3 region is CASSPRQSSSCNEQFF. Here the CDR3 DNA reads TGTGCCAGCAGCCCACGACAGAGTAGCTCCTGCAATGAGCAGTTCTTC.

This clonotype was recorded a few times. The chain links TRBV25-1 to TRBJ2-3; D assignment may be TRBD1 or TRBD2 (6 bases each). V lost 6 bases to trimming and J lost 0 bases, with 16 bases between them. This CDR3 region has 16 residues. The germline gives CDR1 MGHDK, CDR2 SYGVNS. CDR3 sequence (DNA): TGTGCCAGCAGCGAGATCCGAGGGGGGAGCACAGATACGCAGTATTTT. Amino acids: CASSEIRGGSTDTQYF.

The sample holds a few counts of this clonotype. CDR3 in DNA: TGTGCCAGCAGGGAGACCGTCAATCAGCCCCAGCATTTT. This sequence encodes CASRETVNQPQHF. The chain couples TRBV6-5 to TRBJ1-5; D is undetermined. Per the germline V gene, CDR1 is MNHEY and CDR2 is SVGAGI. V lost 6 bases and J 3 bases, leaving 9 bases between the germline ends. The CDR3 loop spans 13 amino acids.

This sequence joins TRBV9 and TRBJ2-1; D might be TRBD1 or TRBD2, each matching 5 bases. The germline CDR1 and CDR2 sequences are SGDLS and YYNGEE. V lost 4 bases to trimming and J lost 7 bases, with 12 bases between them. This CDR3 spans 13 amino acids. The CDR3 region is CASSPEGLNEQFF. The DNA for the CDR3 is TGTGCCAGCAGCCCCGAGGGGTTGAATGAGCAGTTCTTC.